Below, 23 T cell receptor beta chains from the same sample are listed, as sequenced in a study of identical twins. MiXCR, run by TCRdb on the 5' RACE reads, gives a single entry per CDR3 protein. The sample includes around 280,000 distinct CDR3 sequences, about 8.1% of them seen just once. This sample also appeared in a second study, on yellow fever vaccine responses in identical twins.

Input material: memory (CD45RO+) T cells sorted from blood. The receptors originated from a young woman in good health.

At least ten counts were recorded for this clonotype. This sequence joins TRBV29-1 and TRBJ2-1; 7 bases align to TRBD1. Germline values: CDR1 SQVTM, CDR2 ANQGSEA. Germline trimming cut 2 bases from V and 6 bases from J; bases unmatched to any gene: 4. This CDR3 has 13 residues. CDR3 region: CSVEKDRVNEQFF. Here the CDR3 DNA reads TGCAGCGTTGAAAAAGACAGGGTCAATGAGCAGTTCTTC.

V is TRBV20-1 and J is TRBJ2-1; 10 nucleotides match TRBD2. This CDR3 spans 16 amino acids. The germline V gene has CDR1 DFQATT and CDR2 SNEGSKA (reference sequence). In nucleotides, the CDR3 is TGCTGTTACTCCGGGACTAGCGACCTATATGTCGATGAGCAGTTCTTC. This codes for CCYSGTSDLYVDEQFF.

This clonotype was seen more than once but under ten times. The chain carries TRBV20-1 and TRBJ2-2; D is perhaps TRBD1 (5 bases). Trimming shortened V by 5 bases and J by 4 bases, and 14 bases separated the two germline ends. The germline V gene has CDR1 DFQATT and CDR2 SNEGSKA (reference sequence). This CDR3 has 14 amino acids. The CDR3 coding sequence is TGCAGTGCTCCACAGGAAGGCAGCACCGGGGAGCTGTTTTTT. Protein sequence: CSAPQEGSTGELFF.

This clonotype was detected only a few times. J is TRBJ2-5 and V is TRBV11-2; 13 bases align to TRBD2. The length of the CDR3 is 17 residues. Trimming removed 0 bases from V and 0 bases from J; junction bases left unmatched: 1. Germline V gene sequence: CDR1 SGHAT, CDR2 FQNNGV. As DNA, the CDR3 is TGTGCCAGCAGCTTAGACGGGACTAGCGGGAACCAAGAGACCCAGTACTTC. Translating gives CASSLDGTSGNQETQYF.

V gene TRBV7-6 combines with J gene TRBJ1-5; D is unclear. CDR1 is SGHVS and CDR2 is FNYEAQ in the germline V gene. Between the trimmed V and J ends, which lost 1 base and 2 bases, there was a span of 9 bases. The CDR3 extends over 15 amino acids. CDR3 amino acids: CASSLGPEGNQPQHF. CDR3 sequence (DNA): TGTGCCAGCAGCTTAGGGCCGGAGGGCAATCAGCCCCAGCATTTT.

The sample holds many counts of this clonotype. This sequence joins TRBV5-1 and TRBJ2-1; D unclear. Deletions cut 4 bases from V and 0 bases from J, with 14 bases between. The length of the CDR3 is 16 residues. Germline CDR1 is SGHRS and CDR2 is YFSETQ. Written as DNA, the CDR3 is TGCGCCAGCAGCCCTATAGTTGTCAGCTCCTACAATGAGCAGTTCTTC. Translated, it gives CASSPIVVSSYNEQFF.

This clonotype has ten or more counts. This chain uses TRBV10-3 with TRBJ1-5; no firm D call. There are 13 residues in the CDR3. V was shortened by 3 bases and J by 4 bases, with 7 bases between the two germline ends. Germline CDR1 reads ENHRY; CDR2 reads SYGVKD. CDR3 DNA: TGTGCCATCAGTGACAGGAGTAATCAGCCCCAGCATTTT. It codes for CAISDRSNQPQHF.

This clonotype was seen at least ten times. The chain carries TRBV12-3 or TRBV12-4 and TRBJ1-2, with D unclear. This CDR3 spans 15 amino acids. Trimming pared 1 base from V and 3 bases from J, leaving 12 bases between. CDR3 nucleotides: TGTGCCAGCAGTTTAGATTCTGACCCCTACTATGGCTACACCTTC. This translates into CASSLDSDPYYGYTF.

The chain joins TRBV20-1 to TRBJ1-1; no definite D call. The length of the CDR3 is 12 residues. Germline lookup yields CDR1 DFQATT and CDR2 SNEGSKA (reference sequence). V shed 7 bases and J shed 4 bases, with 13 bases lying between them. CDR3 protein: CSDKTGPTEAFF. The CDR3 nucleotides are TGCAGTGACAAGACCGGGCCCACTGAAGCTTTCTTT.

There are many counts of this clonotype. V usage is TRBV27 and J usage is TRBJ2-7; D gene unclear. Germline CDR1 reads MNHEY; CDR2 reads SMNVEV (reference sequence). The CDR3 is 14 residues long. Deletions cut 2 bases from V and 3 bases from J, with 11 bases between. The CDR3 loop reads CASSLRIPLYEQYF. The CDR3 nucleotides are TGTGCCAGCAGTTTACGGATTCCGCTCTACGAGCAGTACTTC.

This clonotype has ten or more counts. The chain employs TRBV18 and TRBJ1-2; D is undetermined. The CDR3 consists of 13 residues. With 2 bases removed from V and 8 bases from J, the gap between germline ends came to 12 bases. Germline CDR1 is KGHSH and CDR2 is LQKENI. CDR3 amino acids: CASSPAHVRGYTF. The CDR3 DNA follows: TGTGCCAGCTCACCAGCTCATGTGAGGGGCTACACCTTC.

This clonotype has at least ten counts. This chain links TRBV5-1 with TRBJ1-1; D call uncertain. CDR1 is SGHRS, CDR2 YFSETQ, per germline. V was pared by 4 bases and J by 1 base, with 11 bases between. This CDR3 has 14 amino acids. The CDR3 loop is CASSVGTANTEAFF. CDR3 nucleotide sequence: TGCGCCAGCAGCGTGGGAACAGCGAACACTGAAGCTTTCTTT.

J is TRBJ2-1 and V is TRBV6-2 or TRBV6-3; a possible D gene is TRBD1 (5 bases). CDR1 is MNHEY, CDR2 SVGEGT, per germline. V lost 0 bases, J lost 2 bases, and 11 bases lay in between. This CDR3 has 16 amino acids. The CDR3 nucleotides read TGTGCCAGCAGTTACTCTCAAGGGGTAACCTACAATGAGCAGTTCTTC. This translates into CASSYSQGVTYNEQFF.

The V and J genes are TRBV29-1 and TRBJ2-3; either TRBD1 or TRBD2 may fit D (5 bases each). Germline-derived CDR1 and CDR2 are SQVTM and ANQGSEA. Trimming left V 4 bases short and J 2 bases short, with 16 bases between. This CDR3 has 15 amino acids. Here the CDR3 DNA reads TGCAGCGTTGTGGGGACGCCGGCTTACACAGATACGCAGTATTTT. Protein product: CSVVGTPAYTDTQYF.

The rearrangement links TRBV6-5 to TRBJ1-1; D may be TRBD1 (5 bases). CDR3 length: 15 residues. Trimming removed 2 bases at V and 6 bases at J, with 16 bases between. Germline V gene sequence: CDR1 MNHEY, CDR2 SVGAGI. In DNA, the CDR3 is TGTGCCAGCAGTTACCGTTCGGGTGGGGGGGCTGAAGCTTTCTTT. As protein: CASSYRSGGGAEAFF.

Only a few counts were recorded for this clonotype. V and J are TRBV3-1 and TRBJ1-1; D uncertain. V lost 4 bases and J 1 base, leaving 7 bases between the germline ends. Germline assignment: CDR1 LGHDT and CDR2 YNNKEL (reference sequence). The length of the CDR3 is 13 residues. CDR3 nucleotides: TGTGCCAGCAGCCGTCCCCAGAACACTGAAGCTTTCTTT. It encodes CASSRPQNTEAFF.

This clonotype was observed many times. The chain is built from TRBV3-1 and TRBJ2-1; unclear D gene. There are 12 residues in the CDR3. V was pared by 5 bases and J by 12 bases, with 14 bases between. CDR1 and CDR2 from the germline V gene are LGHDT and YNNKEL (reference sequence). CDR3 DNA: TGTGCCAGCAGCAACAACCAGGCGAGGCAGTTCTTC. Translating it yields CASSNNQARQFF.

This clonotype was found a few times. This chain links TRBV20-1 with TRBJ1-1, with 8 bases aligning to TRBD1. Trimming cost V 1 base and J 3 bases; bases outside gene matches: 4. The CDR3 contains 14 residues. The germline V gene has CDR1 DFQATT and CDR2 SNEGSKA (reference sequence). The CDR3 DNA sequence: TGCAGTGCTAGAGCGACAGGGGTGGACACTGAAGCTTTCTTT. Its protein is CSARATGVDTEAFF.

This clonotype was seen a handful of times. The chain recombines TRBV11-2 with TRBJ2-2; perhaps TRBD1 as D (6 bases). Trimming removed 6 bases from V and 3 bases from J, with 11 bases in between. Germline loops: CDR1 SGHAT, CDR2 FQNNGV. This CDR3 comprises 14 residues. In DNA, the CDR3 is TGTGCCAGCAGGGTCAGGGGAGACACCGGGGAGCTGTTTTTT. Translated, it gives CASRVRGDTGELFF.

This clonotype has a count of ten or more. V usage is TRBV12-1 and J usage is TRBJ2-1; the table's D call of TRBD1 was not tested on the DNA. TRBV12-1 is termed a pseudogene. CDR3 size: 12 residues. CDR3: CATTGTGFGQFF. Written as DNA, the CDR3 is TGTGCCACCACCGGGACAGGGTTTGGGCAGTTCTTC.

This clonotype was seen only a few times. The V and J genes are TRBV2 and TRBJ2-2; a weak D match, TRBD2 (5 bases). The CDR3 is 14 amino acids. Germline V gives CDR1 SNHLY, CDR2 FYNNEI. V dropped 5 bases and J dropped 6 bases, with 13 bases sitting between them. CDR3 in DNA: TGTGCCAGCAGTATATCGGGAAAGGCCGGGGAGCTGTTTTTT. Translating gives CASSISGKAGELFF.

There are many counts of this clonotype. The V gene is TRBV5-1, the J gene TRBJ2-5; 8 bases align to TRBD1. CDR3 length equals 14 residues. Germline V CDR1 and CDR2: SGHRS, YFSETQ. The ends lost 3 bases at V and 5 bases at J; junction bases unmatched: 6. CDR3 coding DNA: TGCGCCAGCAGCTCCGGACAGGGATCGGAGACCCAGTACTTC. It is translated as CASSSGQGSETQYF.

The chain recombines TRBV5-1 with TRBJ1-4; D is unresolved. The germline V gene encodes CDR1 SGHRS and CDR2 YFSETQ. CDR3 length: 16 amino acids. V lost 4 bases, J lost 5 bases, and 18 bases lay in between. In nucleotides, the CDR3 is TGCGCCAGCAGCGTTGGGGTTGATCACACCAATGAAAAACTGTTTTTT. This encodes CASSVGVDHTNEKLFF.